Listed below are T cell receptor beta chains from one sample, sequenced in a study of blood T cell repertoires in COVID-19. This table comes from immunoSEQ multiplex PCR, and its TCRdb copy is limited to in-frame clones, with some not included. In the table there are under 250,000 clones, about 81% of which are singletons. The sequencing sample was made of peripheral blood. The receptor source for this set is a woman between 70 and 85 years old with COVID-19, enrolled during active disease. The CDR3 runs from the conserved cysteine through the conserved F or W. Each record gives: V gene, clone size, D gene, J gene, CDR3 protein, CDR3 DNA. The D gene is left open where the match is weak. Rows give clone size only sometimes, using once, few, many, or a class for an expanded clone.

TRBV18	NA	NA	TRBJ2-7	CASSLSPPIYEQYF	TGTGCCAGCTCACTTAGCCCCCCCATTTACGAGCAGTACTTC
TRBV15	NA	NA	TRBJ1-3	CATRAKTASGNTIYF	TGTGCCACCAGAGCTAAGACAGCCTCTGGAAACACCATATATTTT
TRBV18	NA	NA	TRBJ1-5	CASSPGLGDQPQHF	TGTGCCAGCTCACCAGGACTAGGCGATCAGCCCCAGCATTTT
TRBV5-4	NA	NA	TRBJ1-4	CASSFRMAPATNEKLFF	TGTGCCAGCAGCTTCCGAATGGCCCCCGCAACTAATGAAAAACTGTTTTTT
TRBV19	NA	NA	TRBJ2-1	CASATNGIVNEQFF	TGTGCCAGCGCAACTAACGGGATAGTCAATGAGCAGTTCTTC
TRBV10-3	NA	TRBD1	TRBJ2-7	CATRQGMSYEQYF	TGTGCCACCCGACAGGGGATGTCCTACGAGCAGTACTTC
TRBV28	many	TRBD2	TRBJ2-7	CASTAGTSGYYEQYF	TGTGCCAGCACAGCCGGGACTAGCGGATACTACGAGCAGTACTTC
TRBV6-2/TRBV6-3	few	NA	TRBJ1-1	CASSYTGWNTEAFF	TGTGCCAGCAGTTACACAGGGTGGAACACTGAAGCTTTCTTT
TRBV5-1	NA	NA	TRBJ2-3	CASSLAGEGNTQYF	TGCGCCAGCAGCTTGGCGGGAGAAGGAAATACGCAGTATTTT
TRBV6-6	NA	TRBD1	TRBJ2-7	CASRGQGVSYEQYF	TGTGCCAGCAGGGGACAGGGGGTTTCCTACGAGCAGTACTTC